The source of this T cell receptor (beta chain) is a study of cytomegalovirus exposure and HLA in healthy donors. Study-wide context: In an early release, HLA-typed donors contributed tens of millions of unique TCR sequences.

PCR amplification relied on 60 Vbeta primers (plus 13 Jbeta primers). Sequenced by immunoSEQ multiplex PCR; TCRdb stores in-frame clones only, minus some. Of around 250,000 clones in the sample, approximately 80% were seen once. This clone occurred once. What it binds is not known. Per the germline V gene, CDR1 is LNHNV and CDR2 is YYDKDF (reference sequence). Germline trimming cut 2 bases from V and 0 bases from J; bases unmatched to any gene: 10. The CDR3 sequence is 19 residues long. Findings of the study overall: In a later analysis, TCR beta V- and J-gene trimming was associated with a missense DCLRE1C variant. After further analysis at a later stage, under 20,000 TCR beta sequences were associated with HLA alleles at 0.05 false discovery rate.

The receptor was derived from a woman aged 60-75 years in good health and CMV-seropositive. The V call is TRBV15, the J call TRBJ2-4; 10 nucleotides agree with TRBD2. Sequencing used PBMCs. The DNA for the CDR3 is TGTGCCACCAGCAGATTAGCGGGAGGTGCTCAGGTAGCCAAAAACATTCAGTACTTC. Its translation is CATSRLAGGAQVAKNIQYF.